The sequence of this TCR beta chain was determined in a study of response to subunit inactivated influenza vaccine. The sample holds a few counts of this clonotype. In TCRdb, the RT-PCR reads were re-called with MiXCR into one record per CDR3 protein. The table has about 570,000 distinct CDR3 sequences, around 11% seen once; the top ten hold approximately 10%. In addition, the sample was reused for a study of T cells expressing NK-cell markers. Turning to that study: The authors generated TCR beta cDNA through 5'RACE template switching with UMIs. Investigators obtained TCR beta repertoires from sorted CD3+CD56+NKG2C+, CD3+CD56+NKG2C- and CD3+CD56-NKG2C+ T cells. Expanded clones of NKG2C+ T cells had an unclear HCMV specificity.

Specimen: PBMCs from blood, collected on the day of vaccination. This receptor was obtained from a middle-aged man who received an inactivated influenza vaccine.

The CDR3 bases are TGCGCCAGCAGCTTAGGTGGCGGCAGGGGGTCAGAGACCCAGTACTTC. Its protein product is CASSLGGGRGSETQYF. The rearrangement links TRBV5-1 to TRBJ2-5; 7 bases fit TRBD1. Germline CDR1 reads SGHRS; CDR2 reads YFSETQ. The CDR3 is made up of 16 amino acids. V was pared by 2 bases and J by 4 bases, with 11 bases of the junction left unmatched.